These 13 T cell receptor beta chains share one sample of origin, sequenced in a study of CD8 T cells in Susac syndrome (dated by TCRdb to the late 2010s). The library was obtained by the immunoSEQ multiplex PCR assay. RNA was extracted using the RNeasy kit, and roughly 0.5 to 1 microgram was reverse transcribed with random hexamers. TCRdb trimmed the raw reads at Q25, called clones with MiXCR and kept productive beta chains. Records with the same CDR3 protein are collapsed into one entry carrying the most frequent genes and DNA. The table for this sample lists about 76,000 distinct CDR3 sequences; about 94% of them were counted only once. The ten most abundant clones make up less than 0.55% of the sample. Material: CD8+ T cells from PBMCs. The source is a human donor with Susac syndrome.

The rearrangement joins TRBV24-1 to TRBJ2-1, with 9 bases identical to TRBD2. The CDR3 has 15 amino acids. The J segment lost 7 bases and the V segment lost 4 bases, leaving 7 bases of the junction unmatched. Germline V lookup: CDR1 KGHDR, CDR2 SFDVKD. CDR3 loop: CATSDPIAGVNEQFF. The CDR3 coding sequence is TGTGCCACCAGTGACCCCATAGCGGGAGTGAATGAGCAGTTCTTC.

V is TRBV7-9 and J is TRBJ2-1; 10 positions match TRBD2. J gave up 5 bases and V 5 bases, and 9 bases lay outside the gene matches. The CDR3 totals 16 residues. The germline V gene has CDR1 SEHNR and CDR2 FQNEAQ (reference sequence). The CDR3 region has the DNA TGTGCCAGCAGCCCTTCTCGGACTAGCGGCCACAATGAGCAGTTCTTC. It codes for CASSPSRTSGHNEQFF.

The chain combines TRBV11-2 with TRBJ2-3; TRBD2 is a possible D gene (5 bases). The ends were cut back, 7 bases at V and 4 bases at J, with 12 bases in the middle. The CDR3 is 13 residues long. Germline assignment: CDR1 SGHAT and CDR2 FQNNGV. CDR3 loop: CASTLEAADTQYF. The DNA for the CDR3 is TGTGCCAGCACGCTAGAAGCGGCAGATACGCAGTATTTT. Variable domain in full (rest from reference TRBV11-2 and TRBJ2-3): EAGVAQSPRYKIIEKRQSVAFWCNPISGHATLYWYQQILGQGPKLLIQFQNNGVVDDSQLPKDRFSAERLKGVDSTLKIQPAKLEDSAVYLCASTLEAADTQYFGPGTRLTVL.

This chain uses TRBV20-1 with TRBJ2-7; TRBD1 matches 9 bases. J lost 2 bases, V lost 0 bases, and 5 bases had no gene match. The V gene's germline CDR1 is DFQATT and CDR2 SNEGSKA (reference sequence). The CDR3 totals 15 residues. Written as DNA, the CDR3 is TGCAGTGCTAGAGACGACAGGGGGATCACCTACGAGCAGTACTTC. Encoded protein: CSARDDRGITYEQYF.

The CDR3 sequence is CASSFLGASTDTQYF. CDR3 in DNA: TGTGCCAGCAGCTTCCTGGGGGCTAGCACAGATACGCAGTATTTT. The chain links TRBV5-4 to TRBJ2-3; D is possibly TRBD1 (6 bases). In germline, CDR1 is SGHNT, CDR2 YYREEE (reference sequence). V lost 2 bases to trimming and J lost 0 bases, with 10 bases between them. This CDR3 has 15 residues.

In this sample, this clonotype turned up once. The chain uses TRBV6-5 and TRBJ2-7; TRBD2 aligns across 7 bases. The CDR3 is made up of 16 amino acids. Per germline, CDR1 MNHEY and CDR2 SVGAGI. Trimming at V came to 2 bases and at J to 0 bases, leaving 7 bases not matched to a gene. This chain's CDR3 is CASSYRGVLTSYEQYF. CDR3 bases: TGTGCCAGCAGTTACCGGGGGGTCCTAACCTCCTACGAGCAGTACTTC.

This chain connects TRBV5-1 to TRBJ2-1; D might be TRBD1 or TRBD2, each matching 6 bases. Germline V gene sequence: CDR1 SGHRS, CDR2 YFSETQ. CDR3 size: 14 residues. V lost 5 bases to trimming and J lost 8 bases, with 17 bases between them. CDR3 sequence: CASRSGGELDEQFF. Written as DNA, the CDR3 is TGCGCCAGCAGGTCCGGGGGCGAGTTGGATGAGCAGTTCTTC.

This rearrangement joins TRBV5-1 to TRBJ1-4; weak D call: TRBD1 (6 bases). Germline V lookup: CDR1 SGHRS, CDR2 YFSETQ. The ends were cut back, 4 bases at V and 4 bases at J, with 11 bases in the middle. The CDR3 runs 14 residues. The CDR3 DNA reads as TGCGCCAGCAGCCTCGGACAGCGTAATGAAAAACTGTTTTTT. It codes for CASSLGQRNEKLFF.

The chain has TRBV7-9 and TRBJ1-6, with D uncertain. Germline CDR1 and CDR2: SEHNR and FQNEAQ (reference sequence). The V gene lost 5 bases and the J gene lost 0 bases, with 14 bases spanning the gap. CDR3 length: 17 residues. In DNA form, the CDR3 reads TGTGCCAGCAGCCCCAGGCCGGGCTCCTCCTATAATTCACCCCTCCACTTT. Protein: CASSPRPGSSYNSPLHF.

The DNA of the CDR3 is TGTGCCAGCACCCGGGTCTCCTACAATGAGCAGTTCTTC. Translated, it gives CASTRVSYNEQFF. V gene TRBV11-2 combines with J gene TRBJ2-1; D remains unclear. The CDR3 runs 13 residues. CDR1 and CDR2 from the germline V gene are SGHAT and FQNNGV. V shed 7 bases and J shed 0 bases, with 7 bases lying between them.

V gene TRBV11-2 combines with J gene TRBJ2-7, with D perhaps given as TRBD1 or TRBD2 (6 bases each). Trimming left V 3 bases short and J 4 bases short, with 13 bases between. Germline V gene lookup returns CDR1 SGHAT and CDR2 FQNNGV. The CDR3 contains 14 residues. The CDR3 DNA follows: TGTGCCAGCAGCTTTCGGGGGCGTGAGTACGAGCAGTACTTC. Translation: CASSFRGREYEQYF. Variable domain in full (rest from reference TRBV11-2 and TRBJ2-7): EAGVAQSPRYKIIEKRQSVAFWCNPISGHATLYWYQQILGQGPKLLIQFQNNGVVDDSQLPKDRFSAERLKGVDSTLKIQPAKLEDSAVYLCASSFRGREYEQYFGPGTRLTVT.

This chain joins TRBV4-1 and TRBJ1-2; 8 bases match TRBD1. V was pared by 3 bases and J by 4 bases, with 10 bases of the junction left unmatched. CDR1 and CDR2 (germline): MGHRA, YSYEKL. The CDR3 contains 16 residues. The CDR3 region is CASSQPRQGPGYGYTF. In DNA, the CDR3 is TGCGCCAGCAGCCAGCCACGACAGGGGCCGGGCTATGGCTACACCTTC.

CDR3 nucleotides: TGTGCCAGCAGCCCACAGGGGCATCAGCCCCAGCATTTT. Its protein product is CASSPQGHQPQHF. The genes are TRBV7-8 and TRBJ1-5; TRBD1 matches at 7 bases. Trimming at V came to 5 bases and at J to 5 bases, leaving 3 bases not matched to a gene. The CDR3 loop spans 13 amino acids. Per the germline V gene, CDR1 is SGHVS and CDR2 is FQNEAQ. The whole variable domain, remainder taken from reference TRBV7-8 and TRBJ1-5, is GAGVSQSPRYKVAKRGQDVALRCDPISGHVSLFWYQQALGQGPEFLTYFQNEAQLDKSGLPSDRFFAERPEGSVSTLKIQRTQQEDSAVYLCASSPQGHQPQHFGDGTRLSIL.